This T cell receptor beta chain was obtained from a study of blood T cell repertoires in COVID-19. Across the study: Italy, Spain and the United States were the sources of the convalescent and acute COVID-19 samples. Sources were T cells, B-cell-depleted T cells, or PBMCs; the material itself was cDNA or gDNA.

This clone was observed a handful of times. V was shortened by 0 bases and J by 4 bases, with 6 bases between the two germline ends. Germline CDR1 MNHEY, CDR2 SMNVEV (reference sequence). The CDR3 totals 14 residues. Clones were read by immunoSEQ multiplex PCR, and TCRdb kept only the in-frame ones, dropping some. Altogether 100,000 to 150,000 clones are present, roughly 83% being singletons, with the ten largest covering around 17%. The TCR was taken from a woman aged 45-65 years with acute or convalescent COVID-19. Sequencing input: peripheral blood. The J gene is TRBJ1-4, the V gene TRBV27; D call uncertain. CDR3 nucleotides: TGTGCCAGCAGTTTATCGCGGGGTAATGAAAAACTGTTTTTT. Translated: CASSLSRGNEKLFF. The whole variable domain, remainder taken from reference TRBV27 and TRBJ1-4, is EAQVTQNPRYLITVTGKKLTVTCSQNMNHEYMSWYRQDPGLGLRQIYYSMNVEVTDKGDVPEGYKVSRKEKRNFPLILESPSPNQTSLYFCASSLSRGNEKLFFGSGTQLSVL.